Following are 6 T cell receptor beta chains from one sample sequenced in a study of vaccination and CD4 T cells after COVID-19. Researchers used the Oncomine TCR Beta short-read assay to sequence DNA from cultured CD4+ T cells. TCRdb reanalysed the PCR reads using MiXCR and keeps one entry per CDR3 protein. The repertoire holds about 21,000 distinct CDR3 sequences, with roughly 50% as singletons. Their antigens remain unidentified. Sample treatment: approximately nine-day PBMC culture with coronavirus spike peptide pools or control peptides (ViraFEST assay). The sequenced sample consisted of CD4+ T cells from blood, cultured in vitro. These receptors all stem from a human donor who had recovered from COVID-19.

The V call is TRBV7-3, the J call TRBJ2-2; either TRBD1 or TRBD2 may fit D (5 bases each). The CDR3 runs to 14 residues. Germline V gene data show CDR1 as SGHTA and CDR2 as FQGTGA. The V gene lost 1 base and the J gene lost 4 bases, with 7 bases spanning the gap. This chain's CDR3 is CASSLSGGTGELFF. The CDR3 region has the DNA TGTGCCAGCAGCTTAAGTGGGGGCACCGGGGAGCTGTTTTTT.

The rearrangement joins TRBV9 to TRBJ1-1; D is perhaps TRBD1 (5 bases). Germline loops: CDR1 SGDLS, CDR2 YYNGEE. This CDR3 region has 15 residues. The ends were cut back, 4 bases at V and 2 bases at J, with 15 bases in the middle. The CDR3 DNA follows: TGTGCCAGCAGCTTGGGGGGAGATGGCAACACTGAAGCTTTCTTT. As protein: CASSLGGDGNTEAFF.

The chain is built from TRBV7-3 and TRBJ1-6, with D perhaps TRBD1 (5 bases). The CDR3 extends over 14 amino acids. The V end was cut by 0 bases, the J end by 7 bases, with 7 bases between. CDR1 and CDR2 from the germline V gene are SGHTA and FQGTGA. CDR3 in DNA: TGTGCCAGCAGCTTAACGGCAGGGAATTCACCCCTCCACTTT. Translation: CASSLTAGNSPLHF.

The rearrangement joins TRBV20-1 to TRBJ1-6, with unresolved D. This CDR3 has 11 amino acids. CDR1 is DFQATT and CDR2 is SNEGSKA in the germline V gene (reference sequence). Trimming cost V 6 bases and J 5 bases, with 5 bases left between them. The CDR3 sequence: CSAEDNSPLHF. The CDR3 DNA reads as TGCAGTGCGGAGGATAATTCACCCCTCCACTTT.

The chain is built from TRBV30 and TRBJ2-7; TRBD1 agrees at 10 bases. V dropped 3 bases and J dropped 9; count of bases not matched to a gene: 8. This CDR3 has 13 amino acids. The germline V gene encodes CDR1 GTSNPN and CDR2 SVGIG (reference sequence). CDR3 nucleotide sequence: TGTGCCTGGAGGCTGACAGGGGGCGCGTCGCAGTACTTC. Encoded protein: CAWRLTGGASQYF.

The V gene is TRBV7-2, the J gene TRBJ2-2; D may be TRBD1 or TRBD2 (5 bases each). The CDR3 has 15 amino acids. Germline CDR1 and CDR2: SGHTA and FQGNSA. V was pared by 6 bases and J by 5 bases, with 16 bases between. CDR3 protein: CASRWGGPRTGELFF. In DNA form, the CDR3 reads TGTGCCAGCAGATGGGGCGGGCCAAGGACCGGGGAGCTGTTTTTT. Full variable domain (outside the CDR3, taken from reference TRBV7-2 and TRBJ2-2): GAGVSQSPSNKVTEKGKDVELRCDPISGHTALYWYRQSLGQGLEFLIYFQGNSAPDKSGLPSDRFSAERTGGSVSTLTIQRTQQEDSAVYLCASRWGGPRTGELFFGEGSRLTVL.